This T cell receptor (beta chain) was profiled in a study of T cell responses to AZD1222 COVID-19 vaccine. The method was immunoSEQ multiplex PCR; TCRdb's version includes in-frame clones alone and lacks a portion of them. Of some 180,000 clones in the sample, approximately 92% are singletons; the top ten hold about 1.2%. The sample was peripheral blood, taken on day 0 of AZD1222 vaccination. This clonotype was obtained from an adult in good health.

The CDR3 loop is CASSQELGRDTQYF. The CDR3 region has the DNA TGTGCCAGCAGCCAAGAACTAGGAAGAGATACGCAGTATTTT. V gene TRBV3-1 (or the pseudogene TRBV3-2) combines with J gene TRBJ2-3; TRBD2 might be the D (5 bases). CDR3 size: 14 residues. V was shortened by 0 bases and J by 5 bases, with 9 bases between the two germline ends. CDR1 and CDR2 (germline): LGHDT, YNNKEL (reference sequence).